This entry lists 21 T cell receptor beta chains sequenced from one sample in a study of control samples from healthy donors and cancer patients. Here immunoSEQ multiplex PCR was the method, and the copy in TCRdb shows in-frame clones only, minus some. Of some 150,000 clones in the sample, about nine tenths were seen once. What was sequenced was blood. All receptors come from a man aged 30 to 45 in good health.

The rearrangement links TRBV7-9 to TRBJ2-1; TRBD2 matches at 10 bases. The CDR3 totals 16 residues. Germline CDR1 SEHNR, CDR2 FQNEAQ (reference sequence). V dropped 1 base and J dropped 8; count of bases not matched to a gene: 8. The CDR3 DNA reads as TGTGCCAGCAGCTTAGTCACGAGCGGGGGGGCCTATGAGCAGTTCTTC. It codes for CASSLVTSGGAYEQFF. The complete variable domain, with remaining parts taken from reference TRBV7-9 and TRBJ2-1, reads DTGVSQNPRHKITKRGQNVTFRCDPISEHNRLYWYRQTLGQGPEFLTYFQNEAQLEKSRLLSDRFSAERPKGSFSTLEIQRTEQGDSAMYLCASSLVTSGGAYEQFFGPGTRLTVL.

The chain is built from TRBV21-1 and TRBJ1-2. TRBV21-1 constitutes a pseudogene. The CDR3 is 15 residues long. CDR3 bases: TGTGCCAGCAGCAAAGGCTCGGGGCTCGGCTATGGCTACACCTTC. This sequence encodes CASSKGSGLGYGYTF.

The chain carries TRBV7-3 and TRBJ2-2, with 10 nucleotides matching TRBD2. This CDR3 has 15 residues. V lost 5 bases to trimming and J lost 5 bases; unmatched junction nucleotides: 5. From germline, CDR1 is SGHTA and CDR2 FQGTGA. CDR3: CASSRSGGPTGELFF. The CDR3 DNA reads as TGTGCCAGCAGCCGTAGCGGGGGGCCGACCGGGGAGCTGTTTTTT.

This clone has a single count. This chain joins TRBV4-2 and TRBJ1-2; the match to TRBD1 covers 7 bases. This CDR3 is built from 15 residues. Germline V lookup: CDR1 LGHNA, CDR2 YNFKEQ. J was trimmed by 8 bases and V by 1 base; bases with no gene match: 10. CDR3 DNA: TGTGCCAGCAGCCAAGTCCCGACAGGGCAACTAGGCTACACCTTC. Encoded protein: CASSQVPTGQLGYTF.

The rearrangement joins TRBV30 to TRBJ1-1; tentative D call: TRBD1 (6 bases). With 4 bases removed from V and 6 bases from J, the gap between germline ends came to 21 bases. Germline V gene sequence: CDR1 GTSNPN, CDR2 SVGIG (reference sequence). This CDR3 has 15 amino acids. The CDR3 region is CAWTPRGRGGPEAFF. In nucleotides, the CDR3 is TGTGCCTGGACCCCCCGCGGGAGGGGGGGGCCTGAAGCTTTCTTT.

The J gene is TRBJ2-1, the V gene TRBV20-1; TRBD2 matches at 7 bases. V was pared by 7 bases and J by 13 bases, with 7 bases of the junction left unmatched. Per the germline V gene, CDR1 is DFQATT and CDR2 is SNEGSKA (reference sequence). CDR3 length: 10 residues. Here the CDR3 DNA reads TGCAGTGTTACGGGGGGAAGTCAGTTCTTC. Translated, it gives CSVTGGSQFF.

The rearrangement joins TRBV29-1 to TRBJ1-1; TRBD1 is a possible D gene (6 bases). This CDR3 contains 14 residues. Trimming cost V 0 bases and J 9 bases, with 17 bases left between them. Looked up from germline, CDR1 is SQVTM and CDR2 is ANQGSEA. This CDR3 reads CSVEDLLSDSKAFF. In nucleotides, the CDR3 is TGCAGCGTTGAAGACCTCCTATCGGACAGTAAAGCTTTCTTT.

The rearrangement uses TRBV30 and TRBJ2-2; D uncertain. V lost 6 bases to trimming and J lost 3 bases, with 5 bases between them. The CDR3 covers 11 residues. Germline CDR1 and CDR2: GTSNPN and SVGIG (reference sequence). The chain's CDR3 is CACEDTGELFF. The CDR3 DNA follows: TGTGCCTGCGAAGACACCGGGGAGCTGTTTTTT.

Details on this clone: The junction departs from the called germline gene at one end, perhaps through a read error. CDR3: CANSQDRSPYNEQFF. The DNA of the CDR3 is TGCGCCAACAGCCAAGATCGAAGCCCCTACAATGAGCAGTTCTTC. The chain is built from TRBV4-1 and TRBJ2-1; D is undetermined. CDR1 and CDR2 from the germline V gene are MGHRA and YSYEKL. The CDR3 runs to 15 residues.

V gene TRBV10-3 combines with J gene TRBJ1-2; 11 bases are a match to TRBD1. The CDR3 loop spans 16 amino acids. Germline assignment: CDR1 ENHRY and CDR2 SYGVKD. J was trimmed by 4 bases and V by 7 bases; bases with no gene match: 11. The CDR3 reads CAIMPDRGQLAYGYTF. The CDR3 DNA reads as TGTGCCATCATGCCGGACAGGGGGCAGTTGGCCTATGGCTACACCTTC.

This clone was seen a few times. V and J are TRBV7-9 and TRBJ1-2; tentatively, D is TRBD1 (5 bases). Trimming left V 1 base short and J 6 bases short, with 6 bases between. Germline CDR1 SEHNR, CDR2 FQNEAQ (reference sequence). CDR3 length equals 12 residues. The CDR3 here is CASSLGGDGYTF. For the CDR3, the DNA is TGTGCCAGCAGCTTAGGGGGGGATGGCTACACCTTC.

This clone appeared a single time. V gene TRBV7-2 combines with J gene TRBJ2-7; D is unresolved. This CDR3 contains 13 residues. Trimming took off 9 bases at V and 1 base at J, with 13 bases between the two ends. Germline values: CDR1 SGHTA, CDR2 FQGNSA. The CDR3 bases are TGTGCCAGTCCGGGTCCTACTTCCTACGAGCAGTACTTC. It translates to CASPGPTSYEQYF.

This chain connects TRBV12-3 or TRBV12-4 to TRBJ1-1; 8 nucleotides align to TRBD1. The ends lost 1 base at V and 7 bases at J; junction bases unmatched: 2. The CDR3 has 13 amino acids. The CDR3, as DNA: TGTGCCAGCAGTTTAGGACAGGGGAATGAAGCTTTCTTT. Protein product: CASSLGQGNEAFF.

The chain couples TRBV6-5 to TRBJ1-6; tentatively, D is TRBD1 (6 bases). Trimming shortened V by 5 bases and J by 6 bases, and 14 bases separated the two germline ends. The CDR3 length is 15 residues. CDR1 is MNHEY, CDR2 SVGAGI, per germline. Written as DNA, the CDR3 is TGTGCCAGCAGTACTAGACAGGTACGTAATTCACCCCTCCACTTT. Translation: CASSTRQVRNSPLHF.

The sample holds one count of this clone. The chain employs TRBV9 and TRBJ1-2; maybe TRBD1 (6 bases). CDR1 and CDR2 (germline): SGDLS, YYNGEE. The length of the CDR3 is 15 residues. The V end lost 5 bases, the J end lost 5 bases, and 19 bases lay between the germline ends. The CDR3 nucleotides read TGTGCCAGCAGTATCCGTACAGGGATGGGTTATGGCTACACCTTC. Protein: CASSIRTGMGYGYTF.

This chain joins TRBV4-1 and TRBJ2-7, with 9 bases identical to TRBD1. The CDR3 sequence is 13 residues long. With V trimmed by 8 bases and J by 3 bases, 5 bases remained unmatched. Germline assignment: CDR1 MGHRA and CDR2 YSYEKL. The CDR3 DNA is TGCGCCAGCCGGGGACAGGGCGGCTACGAGCAGTACTTC. It encodes CASRGQGGYEQYF.

The chain recombines TRBV28 with TRBJ1-5, with 7 positions matching TRBD1. This CDR3 region has 14 residues. J was trimmed by 6 bases and V by 10 bases; bases with no gene match: 12. Looked up from germline, CDR1 is MDHEN and CDR2 is SYDVKM. The CDR3 protein is CATLPRQGGQPQHF. The CDR3 coding sequence is TGTGCCACCCTCCCACGACAGGGTGGTCAGCCCCAGCATTTT.

The rearrangement joins TRBV7-8 to TRBJ2-1; 14 bases match TRBD2. Germline loops: CDR1 SGHVS, CDR2 FQNEAQ. The CDR3 loop spans 17 amino acids. V gave up 5 bases and J gave up 6 bases; unmatched junction bases: 9. CDR3 sequence: CASSDPRLAGGLNEQFF. DNA of the CDR3: TGTGCCAGCAGCGACCCCCGACTAGCGGGGGGGCTCAATGAGCAGTTCTTC.

This chain joins TRBV4-1 and TRBJ1-1; D gene unclear. This CDR3 has 13 amino acids. V gave up 5 bases and J gave up 3 bases, with 10 bases separating them. From germline, CDR1 is MGHRA and CDR2 YSYEKL. DNA for the CDR3: TGCGCCAGCAGCGTACAGCTGGACACTGAAGCTTTCTTT. Amino acid sequence: CASSVQLDTEAFF.

The chain combines TRBV27 with TRBJ1-6; D might be TRBD1 (5 bases). The V end lost 5 bases, the J end lost 4 bases, and 15 bases lay between the germline ends. This CDR3 region has 16 residues. CDR1 is MNHEY and CDR2 is SMNVEV in the germline V gene (reference sequence). CDR3 protein: CASSPRAGGYNSPLHF. CDR3 in DNA: TGTGCCAGCAGTCCCCGGGCCGGGGGTTATAATTCACCCCTCCACTTT.

This chain joins TRBV9 and TRBJ2-7; D may be TRBD1 (6 bases). CDR3 length: 16 residues. The V end lost 4 bases, the J end lost 5 bases, and 22 bases lay between the germline ends. Germline assignment: CDR1 SGDLS and CDR2 YYNGEE. In DNA form, the CDR3 reads TGTGCCAGCAGCCCGTCAACAGGGTTTTCTCAGGACGAGCAGTACTTC. It translates to CASSPSTGFSQDEQYF.